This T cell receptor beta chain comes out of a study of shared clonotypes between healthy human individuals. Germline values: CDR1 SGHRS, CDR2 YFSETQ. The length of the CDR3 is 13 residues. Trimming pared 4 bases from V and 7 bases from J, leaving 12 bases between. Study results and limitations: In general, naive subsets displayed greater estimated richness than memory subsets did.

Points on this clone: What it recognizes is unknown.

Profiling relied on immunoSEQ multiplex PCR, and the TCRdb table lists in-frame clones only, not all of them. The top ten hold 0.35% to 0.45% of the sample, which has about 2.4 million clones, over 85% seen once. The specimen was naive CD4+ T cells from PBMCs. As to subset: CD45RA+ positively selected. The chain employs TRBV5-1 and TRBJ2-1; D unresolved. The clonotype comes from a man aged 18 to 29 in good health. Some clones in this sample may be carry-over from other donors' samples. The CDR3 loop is CASSVGWNNEQFF. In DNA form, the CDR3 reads TGCGCCAGCAGCGTAGGGTGGAATAATGAGCAGTTCTTC. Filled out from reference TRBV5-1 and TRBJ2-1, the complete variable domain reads KAGVTQTPRYLIKTRGQQVTLSCSPISGHRSVSWYQQTPGQGLQFLFEYFSETQRNKGNFPGRFSGRQFSNSRSEMNVSTLELGDSALYLCASSVGWNNEQFFGPGTRLTVL.